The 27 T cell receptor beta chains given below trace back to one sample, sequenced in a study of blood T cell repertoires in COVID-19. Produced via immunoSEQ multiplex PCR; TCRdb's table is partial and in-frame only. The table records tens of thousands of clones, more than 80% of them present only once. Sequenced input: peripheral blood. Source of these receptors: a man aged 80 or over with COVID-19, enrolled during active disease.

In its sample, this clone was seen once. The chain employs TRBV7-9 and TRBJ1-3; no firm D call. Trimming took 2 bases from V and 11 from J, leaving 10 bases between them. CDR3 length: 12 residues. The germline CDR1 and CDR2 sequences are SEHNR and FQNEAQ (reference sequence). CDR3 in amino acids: CASSLLSGAIYF. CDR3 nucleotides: TGTGCCAGCAGCTTACTGTCCGGGGCCATATATTTT.

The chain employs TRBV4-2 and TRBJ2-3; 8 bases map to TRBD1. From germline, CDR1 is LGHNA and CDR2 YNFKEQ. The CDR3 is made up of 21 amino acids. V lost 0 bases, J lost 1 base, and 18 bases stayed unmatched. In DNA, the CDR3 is TGTGCCAGCAGCCAAGATCTAACCTTGGGCTCGACAGGGGTGGGCACAGATACGCAGTATTTT. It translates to CASSQDLTLGSTGVGTDTQYF.

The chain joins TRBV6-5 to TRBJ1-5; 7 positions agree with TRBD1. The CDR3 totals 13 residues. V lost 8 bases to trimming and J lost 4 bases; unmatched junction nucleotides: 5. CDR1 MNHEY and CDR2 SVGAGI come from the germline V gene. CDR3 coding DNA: TGTGCCAGCGGAGGGACAGTAAATCAGCCCCAGCATTTT. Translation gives CASGGTVNQPQHF.

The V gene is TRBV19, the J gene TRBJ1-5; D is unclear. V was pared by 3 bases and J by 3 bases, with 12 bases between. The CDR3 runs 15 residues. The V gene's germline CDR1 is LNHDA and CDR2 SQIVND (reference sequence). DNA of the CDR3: TGTGCCAGTAGTATGGATGGACTAAACAATCAGCCCCAGCATTTT. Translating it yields CASSMDGLNNQPQHF.

CDR3 amino acids: CASSAPGSIHTDTQYF. The CDR3, as DNA: TGTGCCAGCAGCGCGCCAGGGTCAATCCATACAGATACGCAGTATTTT. The chain combines TRBV21-1 with TRBJ2-3; the DNA was not compared with TRBD1, the D call given in the table. TRBV21-1 is labeled a pseudogene. The CDR3 length is 16 residues.

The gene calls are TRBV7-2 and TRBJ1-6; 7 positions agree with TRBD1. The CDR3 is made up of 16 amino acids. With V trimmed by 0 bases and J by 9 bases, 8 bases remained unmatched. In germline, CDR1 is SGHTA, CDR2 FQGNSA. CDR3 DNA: TGTGCCAGCAGCTTAGCGTCGGGACAGACGTTTTCACCCCTCCACTTT. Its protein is CASSLASGQTFSPLHF.

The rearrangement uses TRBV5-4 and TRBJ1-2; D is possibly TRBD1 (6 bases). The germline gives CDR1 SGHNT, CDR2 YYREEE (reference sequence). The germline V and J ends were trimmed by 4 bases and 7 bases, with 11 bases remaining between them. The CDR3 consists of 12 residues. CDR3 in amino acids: CASSPGVAGYTF. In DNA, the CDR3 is TGTGCCAGCAGCCCAGGGGTGGCTGGCTACACCTTC.

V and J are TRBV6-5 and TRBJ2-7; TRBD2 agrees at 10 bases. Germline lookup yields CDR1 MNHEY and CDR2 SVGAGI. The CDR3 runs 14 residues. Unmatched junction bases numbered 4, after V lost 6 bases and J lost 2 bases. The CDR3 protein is CASRPSGRAYEQYF. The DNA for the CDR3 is TGTGCCAGCAGACCCAGCGGGAGGGCCTACGAGCAGTACTTC.

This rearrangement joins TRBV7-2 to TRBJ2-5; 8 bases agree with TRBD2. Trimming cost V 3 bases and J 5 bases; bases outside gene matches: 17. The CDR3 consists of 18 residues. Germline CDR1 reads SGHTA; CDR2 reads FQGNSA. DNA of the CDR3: TGTGCCAGCAGCTTGGGGAAGTGGGCCGGGGGGGCCCAGGAGACCCAGTACTTC. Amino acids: CASSLGKWAGGAQETQYF.

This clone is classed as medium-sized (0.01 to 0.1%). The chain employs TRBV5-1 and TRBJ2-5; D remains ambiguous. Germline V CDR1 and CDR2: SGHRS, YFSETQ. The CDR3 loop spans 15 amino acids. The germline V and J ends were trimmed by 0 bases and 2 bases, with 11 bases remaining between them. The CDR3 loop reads CASSLGGRRQETQYF. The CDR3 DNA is TGCGCCAGCAGCTTGGGTGGCAGGCGTCAAGAGACCCAGTACTTC.

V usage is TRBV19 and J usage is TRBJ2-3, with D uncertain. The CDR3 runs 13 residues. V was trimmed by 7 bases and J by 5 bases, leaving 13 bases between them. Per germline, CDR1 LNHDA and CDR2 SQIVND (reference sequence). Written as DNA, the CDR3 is TGTGCCAGTACCCCCCCCCGAGGAGATACGCAGTATTTT. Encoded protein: CASTPPRGDTQYF.

The CDR3 loop reads CSASRNEQYF. Here the CDR3 DNA reads TGCAGTGCTAGCAGGAACGAGCAGTACTTC. The genes are TRBV20-1 and TRBJ2-7; D remains unclear. V was cut by 3 bases and J by 5 bases, with 5 bases left in between. The CDR3 is 10 amino acids. The germline V gene has CDR1 DFQATT and CDR2 SNEGSKA (reference sequence).

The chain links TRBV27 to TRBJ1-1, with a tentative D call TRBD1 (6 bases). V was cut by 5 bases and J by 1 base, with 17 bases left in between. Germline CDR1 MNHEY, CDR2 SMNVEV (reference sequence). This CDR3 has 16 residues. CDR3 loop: CASSLTGHRGNTEAFF. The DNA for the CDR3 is TGTGCCAGCAGTCTAACGGGACACCGTGGGAACACTGAAGCTTTCTTT.

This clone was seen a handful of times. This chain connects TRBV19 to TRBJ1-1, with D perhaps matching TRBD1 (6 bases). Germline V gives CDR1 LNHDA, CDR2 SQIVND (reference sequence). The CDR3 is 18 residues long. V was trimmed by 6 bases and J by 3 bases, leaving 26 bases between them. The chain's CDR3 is CASRYKGRGLGLYTEAFF. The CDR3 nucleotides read TGTGCCAGTAGATATAAGGGGAGGGGGTTGGGCCTATACACTGAAGCTTTCTTT.

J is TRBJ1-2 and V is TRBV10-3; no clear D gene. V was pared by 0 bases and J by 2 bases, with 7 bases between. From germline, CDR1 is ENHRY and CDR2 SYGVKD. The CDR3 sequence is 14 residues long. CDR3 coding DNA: TGTGCCATCAGTGAGTCGTCAGCGAACTATGGCTACACCTTC. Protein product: CAISESSANYGYTF.

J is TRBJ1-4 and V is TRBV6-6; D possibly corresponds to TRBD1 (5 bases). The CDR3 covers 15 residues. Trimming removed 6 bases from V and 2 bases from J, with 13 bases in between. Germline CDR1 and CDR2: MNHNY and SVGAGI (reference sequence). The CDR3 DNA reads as TGTGCCAGCAGCCGGGGGGAAGCCACTAATGAAAAACTGTTTTTT. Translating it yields CASSRGEATNEKLFF.

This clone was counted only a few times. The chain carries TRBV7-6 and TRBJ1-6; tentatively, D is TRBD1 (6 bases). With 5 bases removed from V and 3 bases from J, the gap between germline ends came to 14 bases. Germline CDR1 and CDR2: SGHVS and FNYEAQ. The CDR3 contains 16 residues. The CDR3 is CASSVRGIRYNSPLHF. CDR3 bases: TGTGCCAGCAGCGTAAGGGGGATACGCTATAATTCACCCCTCCACTTT. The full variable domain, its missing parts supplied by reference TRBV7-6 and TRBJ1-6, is GAGVSQSPRYKVTKRGQDVALRCDPISGHVSLYWYRQALGQGPEFLTYFNYEAQQDKSGLPNDRFSAERPEGSISTLTIQRTEQRDSAMYRCASSVRGIRYNSPLHFGNGTRLTVT.

The CDR3 nucleotides read TGTGCCAGCAGCCAAGGGTTAGCTAATGAAAAACTGTTTTTT. Its translation is CASSQGLANEKLFF. V and J are TRBV3-1 (or the pseudogene TRBV3-2) and TRBJ1-4; no clear D gene. This CDR3 contains 14 residues. The V gene's germline CDR1 is LGHDT and CDR2 YNNKEL (reference sequence). Trimming pared 1 base from V and 3 bases from J, leaving 6 bases between.

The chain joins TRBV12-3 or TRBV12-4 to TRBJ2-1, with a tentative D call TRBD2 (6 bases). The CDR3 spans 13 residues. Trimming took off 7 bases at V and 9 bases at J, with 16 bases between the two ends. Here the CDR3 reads CASTEWTTSEQFF. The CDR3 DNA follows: TGTGCCAGCACCGAGTGGACTACGAGTGAGCAGTTCTTC.

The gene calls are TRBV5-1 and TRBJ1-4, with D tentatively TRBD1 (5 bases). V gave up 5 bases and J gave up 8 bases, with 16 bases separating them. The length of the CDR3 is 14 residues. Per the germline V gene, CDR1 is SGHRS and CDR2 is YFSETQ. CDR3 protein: CASRNNRAGEKLFF. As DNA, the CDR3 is TGCGCCAGCAGAAACAACAGAGCAGGGGAAAAACTGTTTTTT.

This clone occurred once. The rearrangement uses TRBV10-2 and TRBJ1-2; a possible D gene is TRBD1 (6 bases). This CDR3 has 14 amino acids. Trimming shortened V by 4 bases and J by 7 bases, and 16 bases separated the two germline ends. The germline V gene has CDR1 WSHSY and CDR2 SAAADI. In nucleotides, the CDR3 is TGCGCCAGCAGTGCTCCAGCGGGGGGCGGTGGCTACACCTTC. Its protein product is CASSAPAGGGGYTF.

The CDR3 DNA is TGTGCCAGCAGCGGGGGACTAGCGGAAAACACCGGGGAGCTGTTTTTT. Translated, it gives CASSGGLAENTGELFF. The chain is built from TRBV5-4 and TRBJ2-2; 11 bases line up with TRBD2. V shed 4 bases and J 2 bases; nucleotides not matched to a gene: 4. CDR3 length: 16 amino acids. Germline CDR1 reads SGHNT; CDR2 reads YYREEE (reference sequence). Full variable domain (missing parts from reference TRBV5-4 and TRBJ2-2): ETGVTQSPTHLIKTRGQQVTLRCSSQSGHNTVSWYQQALGQGPQFIFQYYREEENGRGNFPPRFSGLQFPNYSSELNVNALELDDSALYLCASSGGLAENTGELFFGEGSRLTVL.

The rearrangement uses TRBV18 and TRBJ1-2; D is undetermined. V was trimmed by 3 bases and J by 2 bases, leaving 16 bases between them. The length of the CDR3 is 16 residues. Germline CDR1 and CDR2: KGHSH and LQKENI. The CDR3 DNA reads TGTGCCAGCTCACCTGCCGGGTCCCGATACAACTATGGCTACACCTTC. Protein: CASSPAGSRYNYGYTF.

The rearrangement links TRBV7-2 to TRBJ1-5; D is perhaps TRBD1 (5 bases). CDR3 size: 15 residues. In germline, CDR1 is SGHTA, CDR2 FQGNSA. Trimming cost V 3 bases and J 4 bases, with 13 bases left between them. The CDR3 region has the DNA TGTGCCAGCAGCTTTCCACCGGGGGGGAATCAGCCCCAGCATTTT. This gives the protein CASSFPPGGNQPQHF.

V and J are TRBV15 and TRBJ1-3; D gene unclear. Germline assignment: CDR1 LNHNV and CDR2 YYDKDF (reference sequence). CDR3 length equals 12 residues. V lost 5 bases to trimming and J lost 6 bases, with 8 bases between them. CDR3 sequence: CATSGSQNTIYF. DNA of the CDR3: TGTGCCACCAGCGGGAGTCAAAACACCATATATTTT.

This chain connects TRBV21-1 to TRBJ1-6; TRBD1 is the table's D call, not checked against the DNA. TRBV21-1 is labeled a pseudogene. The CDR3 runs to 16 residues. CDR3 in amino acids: CASSRQVSSYNSPLHF. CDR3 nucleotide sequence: TGTGCCAGCAGCAGACAGGTTAGCTCCTATAATTCACCCCTCCACTTT.

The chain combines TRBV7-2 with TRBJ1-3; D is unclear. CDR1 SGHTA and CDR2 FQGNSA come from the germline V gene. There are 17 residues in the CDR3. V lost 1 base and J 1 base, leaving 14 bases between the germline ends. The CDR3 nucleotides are TGTGCCAGCAGCTTAGACGTGGGGAGAAGGTCTGGAAACACCATATATTTT. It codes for CASSLDVGRRSGNTIYF.